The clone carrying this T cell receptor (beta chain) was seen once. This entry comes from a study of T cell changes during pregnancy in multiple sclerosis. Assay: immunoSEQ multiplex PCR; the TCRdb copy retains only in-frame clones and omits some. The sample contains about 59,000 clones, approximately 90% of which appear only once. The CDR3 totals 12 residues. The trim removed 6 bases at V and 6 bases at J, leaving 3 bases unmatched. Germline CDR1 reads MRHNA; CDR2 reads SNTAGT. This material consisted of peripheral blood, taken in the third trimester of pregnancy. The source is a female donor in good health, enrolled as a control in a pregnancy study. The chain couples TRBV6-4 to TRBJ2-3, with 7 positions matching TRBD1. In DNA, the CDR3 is TGTGCCAGCAGCGAACAGGGGGATACGCAGTATTTT. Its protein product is CASSEQGDTQYF.